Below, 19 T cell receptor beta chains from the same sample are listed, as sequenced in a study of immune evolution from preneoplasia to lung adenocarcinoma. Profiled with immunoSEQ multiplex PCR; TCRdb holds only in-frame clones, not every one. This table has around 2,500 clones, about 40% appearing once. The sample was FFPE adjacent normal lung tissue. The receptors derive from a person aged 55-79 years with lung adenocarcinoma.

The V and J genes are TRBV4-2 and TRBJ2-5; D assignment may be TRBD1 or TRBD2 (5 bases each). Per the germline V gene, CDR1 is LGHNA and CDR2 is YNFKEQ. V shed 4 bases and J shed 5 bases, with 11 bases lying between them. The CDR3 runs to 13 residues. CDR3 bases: TGTGCCAGCAGCCCCGAGGGGTTGGAGACCCAGTACTTC. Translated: CASSPEGLETQYF.

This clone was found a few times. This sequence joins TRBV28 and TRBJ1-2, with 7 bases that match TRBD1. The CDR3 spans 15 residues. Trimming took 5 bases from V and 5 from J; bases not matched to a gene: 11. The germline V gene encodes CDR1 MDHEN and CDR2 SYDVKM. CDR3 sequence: CASSQNSGTEYGYTF. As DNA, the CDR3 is TGTGCCAGCAGTCAAAACTCCGGGACAGAGTATGGCTACACCTTC.

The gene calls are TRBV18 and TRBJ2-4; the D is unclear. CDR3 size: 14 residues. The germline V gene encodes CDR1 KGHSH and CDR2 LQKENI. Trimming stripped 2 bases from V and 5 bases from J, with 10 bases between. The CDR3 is CASSPTAKQNIQYF. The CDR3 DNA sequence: TGTGCCAGCTCACCAACAGCTAAGCAAAACATTCAGTACTTC.

The CDR3 reads CASSPRRGRPETQYF. CDR3 DNA: TGTGCCAGCAGCCCTCGACGCGGGAGGCCAGAAACCCAGTACTTC. The V and J genes are TRBV7-9 and TRBJ2-5, with TRBD2 matching over 8 bases. The germline V gene encodes CDR1 SEHNR and CDR2 FQNEAQ (reference sequence). Germline trimming cut 5 bases from V and 8 bases from J; bases unmatched to any gene: 13. The CDR3 covers 15 residues.

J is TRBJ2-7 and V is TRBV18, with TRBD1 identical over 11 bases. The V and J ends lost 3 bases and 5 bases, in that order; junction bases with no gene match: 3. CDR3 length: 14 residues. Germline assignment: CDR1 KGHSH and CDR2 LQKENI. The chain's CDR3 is CASSPGTGGNEQYF. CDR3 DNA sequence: TGTGCCAGCTCACCCGGGACAGGGGGGAACGAGCAGTACTTC.

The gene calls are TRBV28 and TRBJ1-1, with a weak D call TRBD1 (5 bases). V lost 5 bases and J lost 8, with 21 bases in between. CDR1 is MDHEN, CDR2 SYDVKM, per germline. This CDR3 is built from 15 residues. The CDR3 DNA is TGTGCCAGCAGTCCCGGGGGAGGGGCGTTCCGAGAAGCTTTCTTT. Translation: CASSPGGGAFREAFF.

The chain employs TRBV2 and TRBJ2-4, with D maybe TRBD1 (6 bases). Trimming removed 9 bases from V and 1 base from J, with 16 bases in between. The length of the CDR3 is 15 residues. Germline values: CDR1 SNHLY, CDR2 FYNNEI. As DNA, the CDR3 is TGTGCCAGTAACAGGGAACCTTTTGCCAAAAACATTCAGTACTTC. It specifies CASNREPFAKNIQYF.

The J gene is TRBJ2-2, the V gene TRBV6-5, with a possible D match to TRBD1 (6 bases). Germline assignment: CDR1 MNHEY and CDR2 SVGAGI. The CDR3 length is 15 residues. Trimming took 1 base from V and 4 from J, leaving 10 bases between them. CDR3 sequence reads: CASSYFTGSTGELFF. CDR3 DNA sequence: TGTGCCAGCAGTTACTTTACAGGGTCCACCGGGGAGCTGTTTTTT.

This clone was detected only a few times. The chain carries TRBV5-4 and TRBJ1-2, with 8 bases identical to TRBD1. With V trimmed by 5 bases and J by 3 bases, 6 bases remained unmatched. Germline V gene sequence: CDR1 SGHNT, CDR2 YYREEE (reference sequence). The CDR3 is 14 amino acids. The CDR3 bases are TGTGCCAGCAGACCAGGACAGGGCTACTATGGCTACACCTTC. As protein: CASRPGQGYYGYTF.

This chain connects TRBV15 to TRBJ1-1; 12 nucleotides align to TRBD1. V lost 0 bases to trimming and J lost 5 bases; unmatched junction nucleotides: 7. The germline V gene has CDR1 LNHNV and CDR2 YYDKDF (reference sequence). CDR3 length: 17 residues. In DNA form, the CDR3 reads TGTGCCACCAGCAGAGAAGGGACAGGGGGCGCTAGGACTGAAGCTTTCTTT. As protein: CATSREGTGGARTEAFF.

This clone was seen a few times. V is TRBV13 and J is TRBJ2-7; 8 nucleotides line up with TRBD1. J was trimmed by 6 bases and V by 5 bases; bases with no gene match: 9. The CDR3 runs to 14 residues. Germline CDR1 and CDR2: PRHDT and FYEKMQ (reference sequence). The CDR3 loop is CASSPSGGLGEQYF. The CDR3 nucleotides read TGTGCCAGCAGCCCGTCAGGGGGCCTGGGCGAGCAGTACTTC.

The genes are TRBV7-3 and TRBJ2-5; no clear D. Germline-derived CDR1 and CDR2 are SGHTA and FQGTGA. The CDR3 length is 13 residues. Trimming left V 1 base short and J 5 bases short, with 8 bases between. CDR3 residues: CASSLSSVETQYF. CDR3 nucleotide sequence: TGTGCCAGCAGCTTAAGTTCCGTGGAGACCCAGTACTTC.

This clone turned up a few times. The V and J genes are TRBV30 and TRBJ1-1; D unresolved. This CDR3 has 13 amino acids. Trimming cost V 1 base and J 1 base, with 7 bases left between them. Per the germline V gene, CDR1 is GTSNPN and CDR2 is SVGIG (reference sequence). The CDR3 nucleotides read TGTGCCTGGAGTGCCTCCTGGAACACTGAAGCTTTCTTT. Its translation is CAWSASWNTEAFF.

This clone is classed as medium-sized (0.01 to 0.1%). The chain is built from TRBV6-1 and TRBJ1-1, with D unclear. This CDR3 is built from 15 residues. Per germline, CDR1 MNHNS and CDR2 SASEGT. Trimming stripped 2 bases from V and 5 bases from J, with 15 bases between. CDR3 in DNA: TGTGCCAGCAGTGAATTAGGGCGTATTAGGACTGAAGCTTTCTTT. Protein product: CASSELGRIRTEAFF.

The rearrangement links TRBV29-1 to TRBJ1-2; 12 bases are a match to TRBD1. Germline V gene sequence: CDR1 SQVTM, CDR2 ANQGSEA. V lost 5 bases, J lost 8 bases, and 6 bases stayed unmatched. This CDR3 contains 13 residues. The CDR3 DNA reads TGCAGCGTTCGGGGACAGGGGGCGCGGGGCTACACCTTC. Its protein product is CSVRGQGARGYTF.

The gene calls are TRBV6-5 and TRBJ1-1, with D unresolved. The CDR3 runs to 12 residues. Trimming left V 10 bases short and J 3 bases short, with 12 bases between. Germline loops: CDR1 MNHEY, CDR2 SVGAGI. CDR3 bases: TGTGCCACGCGGGTCCTCGACACTGAAGCTTTCTTT. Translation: CATRVLDTEAFF.

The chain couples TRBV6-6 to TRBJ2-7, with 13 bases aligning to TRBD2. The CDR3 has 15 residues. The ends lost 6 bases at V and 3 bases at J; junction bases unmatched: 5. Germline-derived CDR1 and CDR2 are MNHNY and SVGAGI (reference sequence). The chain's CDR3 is CASSWGTSGIYEQYF. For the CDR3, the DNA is TGTGCCAGCAGCTGGGGGACTAGCGGGATCTACGAGCAGTACTTC.

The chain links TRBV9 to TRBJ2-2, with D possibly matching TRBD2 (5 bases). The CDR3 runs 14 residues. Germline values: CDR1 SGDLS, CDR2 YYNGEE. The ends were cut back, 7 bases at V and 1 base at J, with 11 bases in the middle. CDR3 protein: CASEVRGNTGELFF. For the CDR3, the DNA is TGTGCCAGCGAGGTACGGGGGAACACCGGGGAGCTGTTTTTT.

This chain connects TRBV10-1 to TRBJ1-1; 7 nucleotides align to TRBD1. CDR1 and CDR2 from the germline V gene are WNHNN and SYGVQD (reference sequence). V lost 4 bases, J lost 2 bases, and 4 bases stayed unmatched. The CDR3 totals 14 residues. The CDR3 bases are TGCGCCAGCAGTGCCACAGGGGACAACACTGAAGCTTTCTTT. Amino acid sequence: CASSATGDNTEAFF.